Shown below are 28 T cell receptor beta chains from a single sample sequenced in a study of T cell responses to AZD1222 COVID-19 vaccine. Profiled with immunoSEQ multiplex PCR; TCRdb holds only in-frame clones, not every one. The table records tens of thousands of clones, approximately 80% of them present only once. The material was peripheral blood, obtained on day 0 of AZD1222 vaccination. The receptors originated from an adult in good health.

The chain is built from TRBV28 and TRBJ1-2; D is unresolved. V gave up 4 bases and J gave up 4 bases, with 10 bases separating them. Germline-derived CDR1 and CDR2 are MDHEN and SYDVKM. This CDR3 has 13 residues. CDR3 in amino acids: CASSSGPFYGYTF. The CDR3 nucleotides read TGTGCCAGCAGTTCGGGCCCTTTCTATGGCTACACCTTC.

The V and J genes are TRBV7-2 and TRBJ1-2, with D perhaps matching TRBD1 (5 bases). The CDR3 extends over 13 amino acids. The germline V and J ends were trimmed by 3 bases and 7 bases, with 12 bases remaining between them. Germline values: CDR1 SGHTA, CDR2 FQGNSA. The CDR3 DNA reads as TGTGCCAGCAGCTTCGGGGCGTTCCTTGGCTACACCTTC. This codes for CASSFGAFLGYTF.

The chain employs TRBV5-1 and TRBJ2-3; no firm D call. Per the germline V gene, CDR1 is SGHRS and CDR2 is YFSETQ. V lost 2 bases and J 1 base, leaving 5 bases between the germline ends. The CDR3 totals 13 residues. This CDR3 is CASSLEGTDTQYF. The DNA for the CDR3 is TGCGCCAGCAGCTTAGAAGGCACAGATACGCAGTATTTT.

The V call is TRBV7-8, the J call TRBJ1-1, with 7 bases matching TRBD1. The CDR3 runs to 15 residues. V lost 4 bases, J lost 10 bases, and 15 bases stayed unmatched. CDR1 SGHVS and CDR2 FQNEAQ come from the germline V gene. CDR3 residues: CASSSTGASLAGAFF. The CDR3, as DNA: TGTGCCAGCAGCTCCACAGGGGCTTCGCTGGCGGGAGCTTTCTTT.

About this clone: A junction boundary mismatches the germline segment, possibly from a read error. This chain joins TRBV6-2 or TRBV6-3 and TRBJ1-6; no firm D call. From germline, CDR1 is MNHEY and CDR2 SVGEGT. There are 13 residues in the CDR3. CDR3 nucleotides: TGTGCCAACAGTTACTCTTCGAATTCACCCCTCCACTTT. It codes for CANSYSSNSPLHF.

The CDR3 reads CASSLVFSTGELFF. The DNA of the CDR3 is TGTGCCAGCAGCTTAGTATTTAGCACCGGGGAGCTGTTTTTT. This sequence joins TRBV7-9 and TRBJ2-2, with D unresolved. CDR3 size: 14 residues. Germline CDR1 SEHNR, CDR2 FQNEAQ (reference sequence). V was cut by 1 base and J by 4 bases, with 7 bases left in between.

The genes are TRBV6-1 and TRBJ1-2; D remains unclear. Germline values: CDR1 MNHNS, CDR2 SASEGT. Trimming shortened V by 3 bases and J by 8 bases, and 10 bases separated the two germline ends. The CDR3 length is 12 residues. CDR3 in amino acids: CASSEVRSGYTF. CDR3 bases: TGTGCCAGCAGTGAGGTCAGAAGCGGCTACACCTTC.

The rearrangement joins TRBV5-1 to TRBJ2-7; D is unclear. The CDR3 runs to 11 residues. Deletions cut 2 bases from V and 4 bases from J, with 4 bases between. CDR1 SGHRS and CDR2 YFSETQ come from the germline V gene. The CDR3 sequence: CASSFKYEQYF. CDR3 nucleotides: TGCGCCAGCAGCTTCAAATACGAGCAGTACTTC.

The chain recombines TRBV10-2 with TRBJ1-2, with 7 bases matching TRBD1. CDR3 length equals 15 residues. The V gene end was trimmed by 3 bases and the J gene end by 4 bases; junction bases not matched to a gene: 8. Germline V gene lookup returns CDR1 WSHSY and CDR2 SAAADI. The CDR3 spells CASSDGRGRGYGYTF. CDR3 sequence (DNA): TGCGCCAGCAGTGACGGAAGGGGGCGCGGCTATGGCTACACCTTC.

The chain uses TRBV2 and TRBJ1-1; D gene uncertain. Trimming removed 4 bases at V and 10 bases at J, with 13 bases between. Germline-derived CDR1 and CDR2 are SNHLY and FYNNEI. The length of the CDR3 is 12 residues. The CDR3 bases are TGTGCCAGCAGTGGGGCGATGGGAATAGCTTTCTTT. Protein sequence: CASSGAMGIAFF. Looking up the rest from reference TRBV2 and TRBJ1-1 gives the full variable domain: EPEVTQTPSHQVTQMGQEVILRCVPISNHLYFYWYRQILGQKVEFLVSFYNNEISEKSEIFDDQFSVERPDGSNFTLKIRSTKLEDSAMYFCASSGAMGIAFFGQGTRLTVV.

V and J are TRBV5-1 and TRBJ2-7, with D maybe TRBD2 (5 bases). Germline CDR1 reads SGHRS; CDR2 reads YFSETQ. V was shortened by 3 bases and J by 3 bases, with 10 bases between the two germline ends. CDR3 length: 13 amino acids. The CDR3 coding sequence is TGCGCCAGCAGCTGGAGGCCCTACTACGAGCAGTACTTC. This sequence encodes CASSWRPYYEQYF.

The rearrangement joins TRBV5-5 to TRBJ1-4; 7 positions agree with TRBD1. Germline V gene data show CDR1 as SGHKS and CDR2 as YYEKEE (reference sequence). V was clipped by 4 bases and J by 8 bases; unmatched bases: 8. The length of the CDR3 is 14 residues. CDR3 DNA: TGTGCCAGCAGCGCCGGGACAGCCGCCGAAAAACTGTTTTTT. This encodes CASSAGTAAEKLFF. Drawing the rest from reference TRBV5-5 and TRBJ1-4, the complete variable domain is DAGVTQSPTHLIKTRGQQVTLRCSPISGHKSVSWYQQVLGQGPQFIFQYYEKEERGRGNFPDRFSARQFPNYSSELNVNALLLGDSALYLCASSAGTAAEKLFFGSGTQLSVL.

This chain's CDR3 is CASNHRDRGRVEQYF. CDR3 DNA sequence: TGTGCCAGCAACCACCGGGACAGGGGAAGGGTCGAGCAGTACTTC. V gene TRBV6-6 combines with J gene TRBJ2-7, with 10 nucleotides matching TRBD1. Germline V CDR1 and CDR2: MNHNY, SVGAGI (reference sequence). The CDR3 has 15 amino acids. V was pared by 7 bases and J by 6 bases, with 12 bases of the junction left unmatched.

This chain connects TRBV19 to TRBJ1-1; D gene uncertain. This CDR3 is 12 amino acids long. Germline V gives CDR1 LNHDA, CDR2 SQIVND (reference sequence). V lost 1 base and J 5 bases, leaving 5 bases between the germline ends. CDR3 DNA: TGTGCCAGTAGTATAGCCGGTACTGAAGCTTTCTTT. This translates into CASSIAGTEAFF.

The chain recombines TRBV3-1 (or the pseudogene TRBV3-2) with TRBJ1-2; no firm D call. V was clipped by 0 bases and J by 2 bases, with 1 base between them. Germline CDR1 reads LGHDT; CDR2 reads YNNKEL (reference sequence). This CDR3 has 12 amino acids. CDR3 sequence reads: CASSQDNYGYTF. The DNA of the CDR3 is TGTGCCAGCAGCCAAGACAACTATGGCTACACCTTC.

This clone has a handful of counts. The gene calls are TRBV7-3 and TRBJ2-1; D might be TRBD2 (5 bases). V gave up 5 bases and J gave up 10 bases, with 24 bases separating them. The CDR3 runs 16 residues. Germline V gives CDR1 SGHTA, CDR2 FQGTGA. The CDR3 DNA follows: TGTGCCAGCAGCCCCGGGGAGCTAGCTGGTTCGGGCGAGCAGTTCTTC. Its protein product is CASSPGELAGSGEQFF.

This clone was picked up one time. The chain uses TRBV7-2 and TRBJ2-7, with 11 nucleotides matching TRBD1. Germline lookup yields CDR1 SGHTA and CDR2 FQGNSA. The J segment lost 5 bases and the V segment lost 4 bases, leaving 1 base of the junction unmatched. The CDR3 consists of 13 residues. The DNA for the CDR3 is TGTGCCAGCAGCTGGACAGGGGGCCACGAGCAGTACTTC. Translation gives CASSWTGGHEQYF.

The V and J genes are TRBV6-2 or TRBV6-3 and TRBJ2-1, with TRBD2 matching 10 bases. The junction had 5 bases not matched to a gene; V was cut back by 1 base and J by 8 bases. The V gene's germline CDR1 is MNHEY and CDR2 SVGEGT. The CDR3 runs to 15 residues. CDR3 sequence: CASSYWASGGDEQFF. The CDR3 DNA reads as TGTGCCAGCAGTTACTGGGCTAGCGGGGGTGATGAGCAGTTCTTC.

This rearrangement joins TRBV4-1 to TRBJ1-5, with unresolved D. CDR3 length: 16 amino acids. Germline V gene data show CDR1 as MGHRA and CDR2 as YSYEKL. Trimming left V 2 bases short and J 3 bases short, with 14 bases between. The CDR3 spells CASSQPSTPINQPQHF. In DNA form, the CDR3 reads TGCGCCAGCAGCCAACCCTCGACGCCGATCAATCAGCCCCAGCATTTT.

The chain is built from TRBV29-1 and TRBJ2-2; the match to TRBD2 covers 8 bases. The J segment lost 6 bases and the V segment lost 5 bases, leaving 5 bases of the junction unmatched. Germline lookup yields CDR1 SQVTM and CDR2 ANQGSEA. The CDR3 has 13 residues. The CDR3 nucleotides are TGCAGCGTTCCCGGACTAGCAGCCGGGGAGCTGTTTTTT. Its translation: CSVPGLAAGELFF.

The chain links TRBV4-2 to TRBJ2-5; TRBD2 agrees at 10 bases. The CDR3 is 15 amino acids. V was clipped by 4 bases and J by 2 bases; unmatched bases: 4. Germline CDR1 is LGHNA and CDR2 is YNFKEQ. CDR3 loop: CASSLAGGPQETQYF. In DNA, the CDR3 is TGTGCCAGCAGCCTAGCGGGGGGCCCTCAAGAGACCCAGTACTTC.

The V call is TRBV9, the J call TRBJ2-2; D not certain. Trimming removed 2 bases at V and 2 bases at J, with 1 base between. Germline-derived CDR1 and CDR2 are SGDLS and YYNGEE. The CDR3 contains 12 residues. The CDR3: CASSVNTGELFF. The CDR3, as DNA: TGTGCCAGCAGCGTCAACACCGGGGAGCTGTTTTTT.

There are a few counts of this clone. This sequence joins TRBV4-1 and TRBJ1-5; D gene unclear. CDR3 length: 14 residues. Germline assignment: CDR1 MGHRA and CDR2 YSYEKL. Trimming took off 4 bases at V and 5 bases at J, with 12 bases between the two ends. CDR3 in DNA: TGCGCCAGCAGCCTCATCCCAGATGATCAGCCCCAGCATTTT. Its protein is CASSLIPDDQPQHF.

The chain employs TRBV25-1 and TRBJ2-1; 8 bases line up with TRBD1. J lost 2 bases, V lost 2 bases, and 2 bases had no gene match. This CDR3 is built from 15 residues. Germline assignment: CDR1 MGHDK and CDR2 SYGVNS. The CDR3, as DNA: TGTGCCAGCAGTGAACCGGGACAGGCCTACAATGAGCAGTTCTTC. This sequence encodes CASSEPGQAYNEQFF.

The V call is TRBV6-1, the J call TRBJ1-5; 7 bases are a match to TRBD1. Looked up from germline, CDR1 is MNHNS and CDR2 is SASEGT. The CDR3 consists of 14 residues. With 1 base clipped from V and 7 bases from J, the junction kept 4 bases outside the gene matches. The CDR3 reads CASSEGQGWQPQHF. In DNA, the CDR3 is TGTGCCAGCAGTGAAGGACAGGGTTGGCAGCCCCAGCATTTT.

This chain joins TRBV12-3 or TRBV12-4 and TRBJ2-7; TRBD1 or TRBD2 may be the D gene (5 bases each). The CDR3 consists of 13 residues. Trimming shortened V by 4 bases and J by 0 bases, and 7 bases separated the two germline ends. CDR3 DNA sequence: TGTGCCAGCAGTTGGGGGAACTCCTACGAGCAGTACTTC. As protein: CASSWGNSYEQYF.

The rearrangement links TRBV4-1 to TRBJ2-7, with a possible D match to TRBD2 (6 bases). Trimming took 8 bases from V and 2 from J, leaving 19 bases between them. The CDR3 totals 15 residues. CDR1 MGHRA and CDR2 YSYEKL come from the germline V gene. The CDR3: CASSNMGGGPYEQYF. For the CDR3, the DNA is TGCGCCAGCTCGAACATGGGGGGAGGACCCTACGAGCAGTACTTC.

The rearrangement joins TRBV19 to TRBJ2-2; tentative D call: TRBD1 (6 bases). V lost 3 bases to trimming and J lost 4 bases, with 9 bases between them. The CDR3 spans 14 residues. Germline V gene data show CDR1 as LNHDA and CDR2 as SQIVND (reference sequence). In DNA, the CDR3 is TGTGCCAGTAGTATTACAGGGAGCACCGGGGAGCTGTTTTTT. This encodes CASSITGSTGELFF.